This T cell receptor (beta chain) came from a study of T cell repertoires in aging, cancer and after chemotherapy. Study-wide context: About 8.8 million TCR reads were in the whole dataset. The study's findings and limits: No conclusions about immunological memory after chemotherapy can be drawn from the repertoire data. In cancer patients, declining TCR diversity with age involved lost richness and lost evenness. Age-matched healthy donors had significantly more diverse, less clonal blood TCR repertoires than untreated cancer patients.

Germline loops: CDR1 SGHDT, CDR2 YYEEEE. The V gene lost 0 bases and the J gene lost 4 bases, with 8 bases spanning the gap. The CDR3 consists of 15 residues. The template was genomic DNA from peripheral blood, not RNA. This clonotype ranks as medium-sized. Its antigen is unknown. A mixed TRB-A/B primer pool amplified rearranged TRB by multiplex touch-down PCR. TCRdb re-called the multiplex PCR reads through MiXCR, storing one row per CDR3 protein. Found here are under 5,000 distinct CDR3 sequences, roughly a quarter of them singletons; the top ten hold roughly 14%. The sequence was obtained from a human donor with a solid tumor. This rearrangement joins TRBV5-6 to TRBJ2-6, with no clear D. The source material was blood. The CDR3 nucleotides are TGTGCCAGCAGCTTGGGTGGCCCCGGGGCCAACGTCCTGACTTTC. This translates into CASSLGGPGANVLTF.